These 4 T cell receptor beta chains originate from one sample sequenced in a study of cytomegalovirus exposure and HLA in healthy donors. The PCR had 60 Vbeta and 13 Jbeta primers. The method was immunoSEQ multiplex PCR; TCRdb's version includes in-frame clones alone and lacks a portion of them. The data contain around 75,000 clones, 78% of them seen just once; the ten biggest clones take up around 3.6%. Sequencing input: PBMCs. The receptors stem from a man in his forties in good health and CMV-seronegative.

This clone was recorded a few times. The chain combines TRBV5-5 with TRBJ1-2; D ambiguous. CDR3 length: 12 amino acids. Germline V gene lookup returns CDR1 SGHKS and CDR2 YYEKEE (reference sequence). Trimming cost V 0 bases and J 8 bases, with 8 bases left between them. The CDR3 bases are TGTGCCAGCAGCTTGGGACTCTTGGGCTACACCTTC. This translates into CASSLGLLGYTF. Filled out from reference TRBV5-5 and TRBJ1-2, the complete variable domain reads DAGVTQSPTHLIKTRGQQVTLRCSPISGHKSVSWYQQVLGQGPQFIFQYYEKEERGRGNFPDRFSARQFPNYSSELNVNALLLGDSALYLCASSLGLLGYTFGSGTRLTVV.

This clone was seen a few times. The chain links TRBV19 to TRBJ1-1; D is perhaps TRBD1 (5 bases). The V end was cut by 5 bases, the J end by 1 base, with 8 bases between. Germline V gene data show CDR1 as LNHDA and CDR2 as SQIVND (reference sequence). CDR3 length: 13 amino acids. The CDR3 DNA is TGTGCCAGTAGTTACAGGACGAACACTGAAGCTTTCTTT. This sequence encodes CASSYRTNTEAFF. The variable domain in full, with the rest retrieved from reference TRBV19 and TRBJ1-1, is DGGITQSPKYLFRKEGQNVTLSCEQNLNHDAMYWYRQDPGQGLRLIYYSQIVNDFQKGDIAEGYSVSREKKESFPLTVTSAQKNPTAFYLCASSYRTNTEAFFGQGTRLTVV.

The rearrangement joins TRBV5-1 to TRBJ1-5, with TRBD1 matching 11 bases. This CDR3 comprises 17 residues. Germline V gene lookup returns CDR1 SGHRS and CDR2 YFSETQ. V shed 0 bases, J shed 2 bases, and the junction held 4 bases outside the gene matches. This CDR3 is CASSLAPGQGGNQPQHF. For the CDR3, the DNA is TGCGCCAGCAGCTTGGCCCCGGGACAGGGGGGCAATCAGCCCCAGCATTTT. Combining the CDR3 with reference TRBV5-1 and TRBJ1-5 gives the whole variable domain KAGVTQTPRYLIKTRGQQVTLSCSPISGHRSVSWYQQTPGQGLQFLFEYFSETQRNKGNFPGRFSGRQFSNSRSEMNVSTLELGDSALYLCASSLAPGQGGNQPQHFGDGTRLSIL.

The chain couples TRBV28 to TRBJ2-7; 7 bases are a match to TRBD2. Germline trimming cut 3 bases from V and 0 bases from J; bases unmatched to any gene: 5. The CDR3 totals 15 residues. Germline CDR1 reads MDHEN; CDR2 reads SYDVKM. In nucleotides, the CDR3 is TGTGCCAGCAGTTTTTTGGGGGGGAGCTCCTACGAGCAGTACTTC. Its protein is CASSFLGGSSYEQYF.